The TCR beta chain under discussion was sequenced for a study of blood T cells in healthy people across ages. Study findings and constraints: Estimates of total diversity, which came from one million sequenced T cells, were considered to be underestimates.

The sample, approximately 10 milliliters of peripheral blood, was drawn from each donor. To note about this clonotype: Its antigen is undetermined.

It was with a sample-barcoded 5' primer and a J-beta primer mix that a second PCR of about 6 to 12 cycles was run. TCRdb reprocessed the 5' RACE reads via MiXCR and lists one record per CDR3 protein. The data show over a million distinct CDR3 sequences, approximately 42% seen once. Germline CDR1 KGHDR, CDR2 SFDVKD. V dropped 3 bases and J dropped 3 bases, with 5 bases sitting between them. CDR3 length: 13 amino acids. Sequencing was performed on blood. The TCR was taken from a woman in her late teens or twenties in good health. This chain uses TRBV24-1 with TRBJ1-5; no firm D call. The CDR3 DNA sequence: TGTGCCACCAGTGATAGGCTCAATCAGCCCCAGCATTTT. Translated: CATSDRLNQPQHF.